A selection of T cell receptor beta chains follows, all from one sample in a study of T cell clonotyping in hematopoietic cell transplantation. Only in-frame clones appear in the TCRdb table, and some are missing; sequencing was by immunoSEQ multiplex PCR. The data contain about 36,000 clones, approximately 88% of them seen just once; the ten biggest clones take up 1.5% to 2%. Source material: peripheral blood mononuclear cells. The receptors here all came from a woman in her thirties or forties in good health. Some clones in this sample may be carry-over from other donors' samples. Both conserved end residues are part of each CDR3. D genes are given only for firm matches. Size tells how often a clone was seen (once, few, many) or the class of an expanded clone, and some rows leave it out.

TRBV5-4,.,TRBJ2-1,.,TGTGCCAGCAGCTCACAGGGAAGTGAGGGTGAGCAGTTCTTC,CASSSQGSEGEQFF
TRBV7-3,.,TRBJ2-2,.,TGTGCCAGCAGCTTAAACCCTGGCACCGGGGAGCTGTTTTTT,CASSLNPGTGELFF
TRBV18,.,TRBJ2-1,.,TGTGCCAGCTCACCGGCGTTTAGGGCGTACAATGAGCAGTTCTTC,CASSPAFRAYNEQFF
TRBV5-1,TRBD1,TRBJ1-1,.,TGCGCCAGCAGCCCCCGGACAGGGGGCTCGGCTTTGGACACTGAAGCTTTCTTT,CASSPRTGGSALDTEAFF
TRBV19,.,TRBJ1-2,.,TGTGCCAGTAGTCCGTCGGGATCAGGGAGGTCGGGCTATGGCTACACCTTC,CASSPSGSGRSGYGYTF
TRBV2,.,TRBJ1-2,few,TGTGCCAGCAGTGCGAGGCGAAGCGCACTGATAATGGATGGCTACACCTTC,CASSARRSALIMDGYTF
TRBV7-2,TRBD1,TRBJ2-2,.,TGTGCCAGCAGCTCCACAGGGGGCAGCGACACCGGGGAGCTGTTTTTT,CASSSTGGSDTGELFF
TRBV28,.,TRBJ2-7,.,TGTGCCAGCAGTCAACAGTACGAGCAGTACTTC,CASSQQYEQYF
TRBV7-3,.,TRBJ2-1,.,TGTGCCAGCAGCCGGGGCGTGGATGAGCAGTTCTTC,CASSRGVDEQFF
TRBV10-3,.,TRBJ2-2,once,TGTGCCATCAGTGAGTCCGGGGTTGGTCGCACCGGGGAGCTGTTTTTT,CAISESGVGRTGELFF
TRBV28,TRBD1,TRBJ1-5,few,TGTGCCAGCAGATTACCGGGACAGGGGAACAATCAGCCCCAGCATTTT,CASRLPGQGNNQPQHF
TRBV30,TRBD1,TRBJ1-4,.,TGTGCCCGGGCGGCACAGGGGGATGAAAAACTGTTTTTT,CARAAQGDEKLFF
TRBV28,TRBD1,TRBJ1-1,.,TGTGCCAGCGCCATGGGACAGGGGGTGGGCTTGGGGACTGAAGCTTTCTTT,CASAMGQGVGLGTEAFF
TRBV29-1,.,TRBJ1-5,.,TGCAGCGTTTCCCAGGGAAGGGATCAGCCCCAGCATTTT,CSVSQGRDQPQHF
TRBV28,.,TRBJ1-2,.,TGTGCCACCTGGTTTGGGGAGAGAGGCTACACCTTC,CATWFGERGYTF
TRBV9,TRBD2,TRBJ2-1,.,TGTGCCAGCAGCGTGGGGACTAGCGACAACAATGAGCAGTTCTTC,CASSVGTSDNNEQFF
TRBV11-3,TRBD2,TRBJ2-7,.,TGTGCCAGCAGCTCCGGGACTAGCGACTACGAGCAGTACTTC,CASSSGTSDYEQYF
TRBV30,.,TRBJ2-1,.,TGTGCCTGGACCCAGCGCGAGGAGCGGAATGAGCAGTTCTTC,CAWTQREERNEQFF
TRBV5-6,TRBD2,TRBJ2-7,.,TGTGCCAGCAGCTTGGGGACTAGCTGGGGGCGGGGTCTTTACGAGCAGTACTTC,CASSLGTSWGRGLYEQYF
TRBV28,TRBD1,TRBJ2-3,.,TGTGCCAGCAGCTTACCGGGACAGACTACAGATACGCAGTATTTT,CASSLPGQTTDTQYF
TRBV5-1,TRBD2,TRBJ2-5,.,TGCGCCAGCAGCTTGTCAACGGGGGGTGGAGAGACCCAGTACTTC,CASSLSTGGGETQYF
TRBV28,.,TRBJ1-1,.,TGTGCCAGCAGCAACCTCCTGAGGAGCGGAGCTTTCTTT,CASSNLLRSGAFF
TRBV2,.,TRBJ1-4,few,TGTGCCAGCAGTGCCAGGGTAACTAATGAAAAACTGTTTTTT,CASSARVTNEKLFF
TRBV28,.,TRBJ1-1,.,TGTGCCAGCAGTTTTCCCGGGATTAACACTGAAGCTTTCTTT,CASSFPGINTEAFF
TRBV7-2,.,TRBJ2-3,.,TGTGCCAGCAGCTTAGATACAGCCACAGATACGCAGTATTTT,CASSLDTATDTQYF
TRBV7-3,TRBD1,TRBJ1-1,.,TGTGCCAGCAGCCCGCGGTTGGGACAGGGGCCGTGGGTGAACACTGAAGCTTTCTTT,CASSPRLGQGPWVNTEAFF
TRBV7-6,.,TRBJ1-4,.,TGTGCCAGCAGTTGGTCGCAGACTAATGAAAAACTGTTTTTT,CASSWSQTNEKLFF
TRBV11-2,.,TRBJ2-7,.,TGTGCCAGCAGCCTGAATCGAGCAGGCCCCTACGAGCAGTACTTC,CASSLNRAGPYEQYF
TRBV15,TRBD2,TRBJ2-1,.,TGTGCCACCAGCAGAGATGCGGGGGGGCGTGAGCAGTTCTTC,CATSRDAGGREQFF
TRBV5-4,TRBD1,TRBJ2-5,.,TGTGCCAGTCACCCCCGGACAGGGATTTCAGAGACCCAGTACTTC,CASHPRTGISETQYF
TRBV11-3,.,TRBJ1-1,.,TGTGCCAGCAGCTCTACTATTGGCGAAGCTTTCTTT,CASSSTIGEAFF
TRBV29-1,.,TRBJ1-2,.,TGCAGCGTTGCACGGGGCGGCTATGGCTACACCTTC,CSVARGGYGYTF
TRBV19,TRBD2,TRBJ2-3,.,TGTGCCAGTAGTGCATCTAGCGGGCGAGCCACAGATACGCAGTATTTT,CASSASSGRATDTQYF
TRBV7-9,.,TRBJ1-1,few,TGTGCCAGCAGCAGACGGGACGCCCCTGGGCACACTGAAGCTTTCTTT,CASSRRDAPGHTEAFF
TRBV5-1,TRBD1,TRBJ2-2,.,TGCGCCAGCAGTTCCGGGACAGGACTAACCGGGGAGCTGTTTTTT,CASSSGTGLTGELFF
TRBV29-1,.,TRBJ1-2,.,TGCAGCGCGGAGCGCTCGGTAAACTATGGCTACACCTTC,CSAERSVNYGYTF
TRBV28,.,TRBJ1-4,once,TGTGCCAGCAGCCAAGCAGGACCGAATGAAAAACTGTTTTTT,CASSQAGPNEKLFF
TRBV7-3,.,TRBJ2-1,.,TGTGCCAGCAGCGCCATAGGTGGGAGCTTTGGTGAGCAGTTCTTC,CASSAIGGSFGEQFF
TRBV14,TRBD1,TRBJ2-7,.,TGTGCCAGCAGCCAAGCCTATCGGACAGGGGCTTCTTACGAGCAGTACTTC,CASSQAYRTGASYEQYF
TRBV28,TRBD1,TRBJ1-2,.,TGTGCCAGCAGAAGTACAGGGGTTGGCTACACCTTC,CASRSTGVGYTF